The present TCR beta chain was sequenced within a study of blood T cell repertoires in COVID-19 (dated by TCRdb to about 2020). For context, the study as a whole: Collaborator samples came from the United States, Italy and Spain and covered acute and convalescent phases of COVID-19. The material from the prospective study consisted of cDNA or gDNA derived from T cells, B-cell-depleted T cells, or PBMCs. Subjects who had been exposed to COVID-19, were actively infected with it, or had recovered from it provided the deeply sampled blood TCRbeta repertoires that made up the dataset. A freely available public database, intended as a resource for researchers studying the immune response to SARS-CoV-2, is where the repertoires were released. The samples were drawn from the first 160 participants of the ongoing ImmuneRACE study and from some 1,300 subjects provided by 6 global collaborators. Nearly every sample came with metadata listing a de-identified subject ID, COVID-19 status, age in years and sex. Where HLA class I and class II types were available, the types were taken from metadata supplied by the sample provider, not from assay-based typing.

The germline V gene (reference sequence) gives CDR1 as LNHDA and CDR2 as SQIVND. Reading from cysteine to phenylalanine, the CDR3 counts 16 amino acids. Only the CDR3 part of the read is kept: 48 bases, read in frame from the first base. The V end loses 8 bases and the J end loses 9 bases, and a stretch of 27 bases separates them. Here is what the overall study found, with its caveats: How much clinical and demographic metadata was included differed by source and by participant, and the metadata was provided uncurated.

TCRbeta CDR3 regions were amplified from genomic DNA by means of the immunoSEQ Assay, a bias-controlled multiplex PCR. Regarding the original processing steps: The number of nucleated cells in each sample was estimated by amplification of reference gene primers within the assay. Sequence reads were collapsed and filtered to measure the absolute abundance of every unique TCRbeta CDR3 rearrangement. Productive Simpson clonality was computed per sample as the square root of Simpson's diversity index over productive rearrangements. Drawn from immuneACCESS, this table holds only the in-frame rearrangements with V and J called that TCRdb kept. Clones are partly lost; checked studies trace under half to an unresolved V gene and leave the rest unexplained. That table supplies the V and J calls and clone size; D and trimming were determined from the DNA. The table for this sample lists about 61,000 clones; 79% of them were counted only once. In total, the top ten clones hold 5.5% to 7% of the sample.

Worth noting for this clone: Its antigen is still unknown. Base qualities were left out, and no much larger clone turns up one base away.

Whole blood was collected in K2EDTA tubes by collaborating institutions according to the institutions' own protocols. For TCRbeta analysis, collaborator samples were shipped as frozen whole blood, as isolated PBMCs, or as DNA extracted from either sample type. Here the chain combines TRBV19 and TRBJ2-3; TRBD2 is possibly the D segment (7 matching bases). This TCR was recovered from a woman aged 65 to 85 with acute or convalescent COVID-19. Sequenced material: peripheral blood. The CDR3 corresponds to CASEPIAGAGGGTQYF. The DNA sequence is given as TGTGCCAGTGAACCAATAGCGGGCGCCGGAGGGGGGACGCAGTATTTT.